The T cell receptor (beta chain) under discussion was sequenced for a study of early T cells in non-severe SARS-CoV-2 infection. Ten or more counts support this clonotype. The antigen is unknown. TCRdb re-called the 5' RACE reads through MiXCR, storing one row per CDR3 protein. The sample consists of tens of thousands of distinct CDR3 sequences, less than 7% of them appearing once. There are 13 residues in the CDR3. CDR1 and CDR2 from the germline V gene are MNHEY and SVGEGT. V lost 5 bases to trimming and J lost 6 bases, with 11 bases between them. Whole-study findings and limits: Reliance on VDJdb matching favored anti-spike CD8 responses; private and CD4 specificities were missed.

This sequence was found in an adult who was a healthcare worker with PCR-confirmed SARS-CoV-2 infection or an uninfected control (not recorded which). The sequencing sample was made of whole blood. This sequence joins TRBV6-2 or TRBV6-3 and TRBJ2-1; D possibly uses TRBD1 or TRBD2 (5 bases each). The CDR3 sequence: CASSQRGRNEQFF. The CDR3 DNA is TGTGCCAGCAGTCAACGGGGCCGCAATGAGCAGTTCTTC.